This TCR beta chain came from a study of blood T cell repertoires in COVID-19. This clone has only one observation. In germline, CDR1 is SGHDT, CDR2 YYEEEE. CDR3 length equals 16 residues. Deletions cut 2 bases from V and 2 bases from J, with 14 bases between. Repertoires were generated with immunoSEQ multiplex PCR, while TCRdb's copy carries only in-frame clones and drops some. The table has more than 95,000 clones, around 80% seen once. The chain recombines TRBV5-6 with TRBJ1-5; D uncertain. What was sequenced was peripheral blood. This receptor was obtained from a man aged 30 to 39 with COVID-19, enrolled during active disease. The CDR3 region has the DNA TGTGCCAGCAGCTTCGGCACCAGCGGGGGCAATCAGCCCCAGCATTTT. It translates to CASSFGTSGGNQPQHF.